Following are 7 T cell receptor beta chains from one sample sequenced in a study of neurological immune-mediated disorders. TCRdb redid the calling of the 5' RACE reads with MiXCR, one entry per CDR3 protein. The sample consists of some 46,000 distinct CDR3 sequences, just under 4.5% of them appearing once. Sequenced: PBMCs. The receptors shown here come from a woman aged 55-69 years with multiple sclerosis.

This clonotype was picked up many times. The V and J genes are TRBV5-1 and TRBJ2-2, with D possibly being TRBD1 (6 bases). The germline V and J ends were trimmed by 8 bases and 4 bases, with 15 bases remaining between them. This CDR3 has 14 residues. Germline values: CDR1 SGHRS, CDR2 YFSETQ. As DNA, the CDR3 is TGCGCCAGTCGCGACGACAGGTCCACCGGGGAGCTGTTTTTT. Residues: CASRDDRSTGELFF.

This clonotype was found many times. CDR3 protein: CATSREGRPRHGYTF. CDR3 sequence (DNA): TGTGCCACCAGCAGAGAGGGGCGGCCAAGGCATGGCTACACCTTC. This chain links TRBV15 with TRBJ1-2; D possibly corresponds to TRBD1 (5 bases). The CDR3 length is 15 residues. V gave up 0 bases and J gave up 6 bases, with 14 bases separating them. Germline lookup yields CDR1 LNHNV and CDR2 YYDKDF (reference sequence).

The gene calls are TRBV7-2 and TRBJ2-1; perhaps TRBD2 as D (7 bases). Trimming took 7 bases from V and 8 from J, leaving 15 bases between them. The CDR3 extends over 13 amino acids. CDR1 SGHTA and CDR2 FQGNSA come from the germline V gene. The CDR3 bases are TGTGCCAGCACCCGGCCGGGGGGCGATGAGCAGTTCTTC. Protein: CASTRPGGDEQFF.

This clonotype was seen ten or more times. The rearrangement uses TRBV20-1 and TRBJ2-3, with TRBD1 identical over 7 bases. From germline, CDR1 is DFQATT and CDR2 SNEGSKA (reference sequence). The CDR3 runs to 14 residues. With V trimmed by 4 bases and J by 3 bases, 7 bases remained unmatched. CDR3 sequence reads: CSAKDRVGTDTQYF. CDR3 coding DNA: TGCAGTGCTAAAGACAGGGTTGGTACAGATACGCAGTATTTT.

This clonotype was seen a few times. This chain links TRBV4-2 with TRBJ2-1, with D possibly being TRBD2 (6 bases). Trimming pared 0 bases from V and 8 bases from J, leaving 14 bases between. This CDR3 is 15 amino acids long. The germline CDR1 and CDR2 sequences are LGHNA and YNFKEQ. The CDR3 protein is CASSQDSGGTDEQFF. The CDR3, as DNA: TGTGCCAGCAGCCAAGATTCCGGGGGTACGGATGAGCAGTTCTTC.

This clonotype has ten or more counts. This rearrangement joins TRBV7-3 to TRBJ2-3; TRBD2 matches 8 bases. The CDR3 length is 15 residues. J lost 2 bases, V lost 2 bases, and 3 bases had no gene match. Per germline, CDR1 SGHTA and CDR2 FQGTGA. The CDR3 nucleotides read TGTGCCAGCAGCTTACAAGCGGGGGACACAGATACGCAGTATTTT. This encodes CASSLQAGDTDTQYF.

This clonotype has just a few counts. The chain uses TRBV5-1 and TRBJ2-5; D might be TRBD2 (6 bases). Germline V CDR1 and CDR2: SGHRS, YFSETQ. V dropped 0 bases and J dropped 9 bases, with 33 bases sitting between them. The CDR3 spans 20 residues. CDR3 DNA: TGCGCCAGCAGCTTGGGCGGGGCCATGAGAGGGGCCCATCCTGCGGGGTCCCAGTACTTC. Translated, it gives CASSLGGAMRGAHPAGSQYF.